One and the same sample provided the 17 T cell receptor beta chains below, sequenced in a study of T cell responses to AZD1222 COVID-19 vaccine. The repertoire was sequenced with immunoSEQ multiplex PCR; TCRdb's copy has only in-frame clones and lacks some. This repertoire shows tens of thousands of clones, approximately 90% found once; its top ten account for 6.5% to 9.5%. The specimen was peripheral blood, collected 28 days after the second AZD1222 dose. These receptors were collected from an adult who received the AZD1222 COVID-19 vaccine.

This clone was seen more than once but under ten times. V gene TRBV27 combines with J gene TRBJ1-2; the D is unclear. This CDR3 comprises 13 residues. Germline CDR1 reads MNHEY; CDR2 reads SMNVEV (reference sequence). The ends were cut back, 3 bases at V and 4 bases at J, with 9 bases in the middle. For the CDR3, the DNA is TGTGCCAGCAGTTTCGATGGATTCTATGGCTACACCTTC. It yields the protein CASSFDGFYGYTF.

The rearrangement links TRBV10-1 to TRBJ2-2, with D hard to call. With 4 bases removed from V and 5 bases from J, the gap between germline ends came to 14 bases. The V gene's germline CDR1 is WNHNN and CDR2 SYGVQD (reference sequence). The CDR3 is 15 amino acids. The CDR3 reads CASSARGRGTGELFF. CDR3 in DNA: TGCGCCAGCAGTGCTAGAGGCCGAGGAACCGGGGAGCTGTTTTTT.

The chain carries TRBV3-1 (or the pseudogene TRBV3-2) and TRBJ2-5, with D tentatively TRBD1 or TRBD2 (5 bases each). V dropped 1 base and J dropped 5 bases, with 11 bases sitting between them. In germline, CDR1 is LGHDT, CDR2 YNNKEL (reference sequence). The CDR3 sequence is 14 residues long. For the CDR3, the DNA is TGTGCCAGCAGCCAAGCCTCGGGGCCCGAGACCCAGTACTTC. As protein: CASSQASGPETQYF.

The CDR3 coding sequence is TGTGCCAGCAAGGGGACAGGGCCCTACGAGCAGTACTTC. Amino acids: CASKGTGPYEQYF. The chain links TRBV6-5 to TRBJ2-7; 9 nucleotides agree with TRBD1. Germline V gives CDR1 MNHEY, CDR2 SVGAGI. The CDR3 sequence is 13 residues long. With V trimmed by 7 bases and J by 2 bases, 3 bases remained unmatched.

V and J are TRBV6-5 and TRBJ1-2; the match to TRBD1 covers 7 bases. Germline assignment: CDR1 MNHEY and CDR2 SVGAGI. Trimming at V came to 7 bases and at J to 8 bases, leaving 13 bases not matched to a gene. The CDR3 is made up of 14 amino acids. The CDR3 loop reads CASKTGVENAGYTF. Here the CDR3 DNA reads TGTGCCAGCAAAACAGGGGTAGAGAATGCGGGCTACACCTTC.

The chain links TRBV9 to TRBJ1-1, with D perhaps matching TRBD1 (6 bases). With 2 bases removed from V and 1 base from J, the gap between germline ends came to 9 bases. This CDR3 is 14 amino acids long. CDR1 and CDR2 from the germline V gene are SGDLS and YYNGEE. The CDR3 DNA reads as TGTGCCAGCAGCGTTGGGGGCCCGAACACTGAAGCTTTCTTT. It is translated as CASSVGGPNTEAFF.

This clone has a single count. The V and J genes are TRBV28 and TRBJ1-4; tentatively, D is TRBD1 (5 bases). This CDR3 spans 14 amino acids. The germline gives CDR1 MDHEN, CDR2 SYDVKM. The V end was cut by 5 bases, the J end by 5 bases, with 12 bases between. CDR3 in DNA: TGTGCCAGCAGTAATGCAGGGACCAATGAAAAACTGTTTTTT. Its protein product is CASSNAGTNEKLFF.

The chain's CDR3 is CSASGGSNQPQHF. The CDR3 DNA sequence: TGCAGTGCTAGTGGGGGTAGCAATCAGCCCCAGCATTTT. The chain recombines TRBV20-1 with TRBJ1-5, with D possibly TRBD1 on 5 matching bases. Trimming took off 3 bases at V and 0 bases at J, with 6 bases between the two ends. CDR3 length: 13 amino acids. Germline-derived CDR1 and CDR2 are DFQATT and SNEGSKA (reference sequence).

The CDR3 nucleotides are TGTGCCAGCAGCCCCAAATTAGCATCCGAGCAGTTCTTC. Protein: CASSPKLASEQFF. J is TRBJ2-1 and V is TRBV7-2, with D unresolved. V was shortened by 5 bases and J by 10 bases, with 15 bases between the two germline ends. The CDR3 is made up of 13 amino acids. Per the germline V gene, CDR1 is SGHTA and CDR2 is FQGNSA.

CDR3 region: CATSRDQMVLGYTF. The DNA of the CDR3 is TGTGCCACCAGCAGAGATCAAATGGTTTTGGGCTACACCTTC. The chain links TRBV15 to TRBJ1-2; no reliable D call. Germline values: CDR1 LNHNV, CDR2 YYDKDF (reference sequence). V was pared by 0 bases and J by 8 bases, with 13 bases between. The CDR3 has 14 residues.

V is TRBV5-4 and J is TRBJ1-2; D is possibly TRBD1 (5 bases). V was clipped by 4 bases and J by 3 bases, with 10 bases between them. Germline V gives CDR1 SGHNT, CDR2 YYREEE (reference sequence). The CDR3 loop spans 13 amino acids. The CDR3 DNA sequence: TGTGCCAGCAGCCACGGGGGGGACTATGGCTACACCTTC. It yields the protein CASSHGGDYGYTF.

The chain recombines TRBV2 with TRBJ2-1; D uncertain. The V end was cut by 2 bases, the J end by 4 bases, with 6 bases between. This CDR3 has 13 amino acids. The germline gives CDR1 SNHLY, CDR2 FYNNEI. CDR3 nucleotides: TGTGCCAGCAGTGAAAGGGAATACAATGAGCAGTTCTTC. Its translation: CASSEREYNEQFF.

CDR3 nucleotides: TGTGCCAGCAGTCCCAGGTACACCGGGGAGCTGTTTTTT. It encodes CASSPRYTGELFF. The chain is built from TRBV12-3 or TRBV12-4 and TRBJ2-2; D is unresolved. The CDR3 length is 13 residues. V was pared by 5 bases and J by 3 bases, with 7 bases between.

V is TRBV11-2 and J is TRBJ1-2, with D unclear. The CDR3 extends over 13 amino acids. Germline CDR1 reads SGHAT; CDR2 reads FQNNGV. The V and J ends lost 5 bases and 3 bases respectively, with 10 bases between them. This chain's CDR3 is CASSSYQYYGYTF. The DNA for the CDR3 is TGTGCCAGCAGCAGTTATCAGTACTATGGCTACACCTTC.

Only one count was recorded for this clone. J is TRBJ2-7 and V is TRBV7-8; 9 positions match TRBD1. The CDR3 is 17 amino acids. With 5 bases clipped from V and 3 bases from J, the junction kept 14 bases outside the gene matches. In germline, CDR1 is SGHVS, CDR2 FQNEAQ. The CDR3 DNA reads TGTGCCAGCAGCCGAGGGATGCGGTCGGGACAGGGCTACGAGCAGTACTTC. Translating gives CASSRGMRSGQGYEQYF.

This clone is a singleton in its sample. The CDR3 DNA sequence: TGTGCCAGCAGTGTCTCCTACGAGCAGTACTTC. Amino acid sequence: CASSVSYEQYF. J is TRBJ2-7 and V is TRBV28; unclear D gene. The germline gives CDR1 MDHEN, CDR2 SYDVKM. Trimming took 5 bases from V and 0 from J, leaving 2 bases between them. The length of the CDR3 is 11 residues.

CDR3 amino acids: CASSPDILYQPQHF. The DNA for the CDR3 is TGTGCCAGCAGCCCAGACATTTTATATCAGCCCCAGCATTTT. The V and J genes are TRBV7-9 and TRBJ1-5; no firm D call. V lost 5 bases and J lost 5, with 13 bases in between. The germline V gene encodes CDR1 SEHNR and CDR2 FQNEAQ (reference sequence). This CDR3 comprises 14 residues.